Shown below are 19 T cell receptor beta chains from a single sample sequenced in a study of CD8+ T cells in alopecia areata. Stated treatment: oral pan-JAK inhibitor, 5-10 mg twice daily. Extraction of RNA preceded its reverse transcription into cDNA, which served as the sequencing template. Produced via immunoSEQ multiplex PCR; TCRdb's table is partial and in-frame only. Among hundreds of thousands of clones listed, roughly 64% were seen once. Sequenced material: CD4+ T cells sorted from blood, taken at week 24, from a patient treated with tofacitinib. All receptors derive from a human donor with alopecia areata.

This chain joins TRBV2 and TRBJ1-1; weak D call: TRBD1 (5 bases). V dropped 7 bases and J dropped 0 bases, with 12 bases sitting between them. The germline CDR1 and CDR2 sequences are SNHLY and FYNNEI. This CDR3 contains 14 residues. CDR3 DNA sequence: TGTGCCAGCAAGGCCGGGACCTTGAACACTGAAGCTTTCTTT. This sequence encodes CASKAGTLNTEAFF.

This clone was seen just once. This sequence joins TRBV4-2 and TRBJ2-1; 7 bases are a match to TRBD2. This CDR3 comprises 15 residues. Germline trimming cut 4 bases from V and 5 bases from J; bases unmatched to any gene: 8. From germline, CDR1 is LGHNA and CDR2 YNFKEQ. The CDR3 bases are TGTGCCAGCAGCCGGGTAAAACGGGGGGACAATGAGCAGTTCTTC. This codes for CASSRVKRGDNEQFF.

The genes are TRBV7-2 and TRBJ2-2, with 7 positions matching TRBD2. The CDR3 has 16 residues. Germline trimming cut 3 bases from V and 4 bases from J; bases unmatched to any gene: 8. CDR1 SGHTA and CDR2 FQGNSA come from the germline V gene. CDR3 nucleotide sequence: TGTGCCAGCAGCTTGCCCCGGGGGGACTTCACCGGGGAGCTGTTTTTT. This codes for CASSLPRGDFTGELFF.

In this sample, this clone turned up a few times. The gene calls are TRBV10-3 and TRBJ1-2, with 7 nucleotides matching TRBD1. Looked up from germline, CDR1 is ENHRY and CDR2 is SYGVKD. The CDR3 loop spans 14 amino acids. V shed 4 bases, J shed 11 bases, and the junction held 13 bases outside the gene matches. The CDR3 coding sequence is TGTGCCATCAGTGTGGAGGGACAGCGGGCGTTGTACACCTTC. Protein product: CAISVEGQRALYTF.

This clone was counted only a few times. The genes are TRBV30 and TRBJ1-1; the match to TRBD1 covers 9 bases. Germline CDR1 is GTSNPN and CDR2 is SVGIG (reference sequence). The J segment lost 4 bases and the V segment lost 2 bases, leaving 5 bases of the junction unmatched. The length of the CDR3 is 14 residues. The CDR3 region is CAWSPMTGGTEAFF. CDR3 bases: TGTGCCTGGAGTCCTATGACAGGGGGCACTGAAGCTTTCTTT.

The J gene is TRBJ2-3, the V gene TRBV11-3; D is unclear. V was cut by 1 base and J by 0 bases, with 2 bases left in between. This CDR3 spans 13 amino acids. The germline V gene has CDR1 SGHNT and CDR2 YENEEA. The CDR3 nucleotides read TGTGCCAGCAGCTTAGTTAGCACAGATACGCAGTATTTT. Protein: CASSLVSTDTQYF.

This rearrangement joins TRBV4-2 to TRBJ1-4; D uncertain. Deletions cut 1 base from V and 4 bases from J, with 10 bases between. The CDR3 contains 15 residues. Germline-derived CDR1 and CDR2 are LGHNA and YNFKEQ. CDR3 in amino acids: CASSQVSGNNEKLFF. The CDR3 bases are TGTGCCAGCAGCCAAGTTTCTGGGAATAATGAAAAACTGTTTTTT.

J is TRBJ1-2 and V is TRBV9, with D uncertain. From germline, CDR1 is SGDLS and CDR2 YYNGEE. The CDR3 sequence is 12 residues long. The ends were cut back, 4 bases at V and 12 bases at J, with 16 bases in the middle. CDR3 nucleotides: TGTGCCAGCAGCCACTCCGGCGGGGTTAACACCTTC. Translated: CASSHSGGVNTF.

J is TRBJ1-3 and V is TRBV9; weak D call: TRBD1 (5 bases). The CDR3 covers 17 residues. Trimming took 2 bases from V and 1 from J, leaving 16 bases between them. CDR1 is SGDLS, CDR2 YYNGEE, per germline. The CDR3 is CASSVEAGRRSGNTIYF. CDR3 coding DNA: TGTGCCAGCAGCGTCGAGGCAGGGAGGCGTTCTGGAAACACCATATATTTT.

The sample holds a few counts of this clone. The chain couples TRBV6-6 to TRBJ1-1; D remains unclear. The V gene lost 9 bases and the J gene lost 0 bases, with 8 bases spanning the gap. This CDR3 has 12 residues. CDR1 and CDR2 from the germline V gene are MNHNY and SVGAGI (reference sequence). This CDR3 is CASGQVNTEAFF. The CDR3 nucleotides read TGTGCCAGTGGTCAGGTGAACACTGAAGCTTTCTTT.

The chain joins TRBV30 to TRBJ2-7, with 11 bases that match TRBD2. CDR1 GTSNPN and CDR2 SVGIG come from the germline V gene (reference sequence). CDR3 size: 14 residues. V trimming: 0 bases; J trimming: 3 bases; junction bases outside the gene matches: 1. The CDR3 DNA reads TGTGCCTGGAGTGTTCTAGCGGGGGGCTACGAGCAGTACTTC. It yields the protein CAWSVLAGGYEQYF.

The chain recombines TRBV10-3 with TRBJ1-2, with 7 bases aligning to TRBD1. CDR1 and CDR2 (germline): ENHRY, SYGVKD. V was pared by 10 bases and J by 6 bases, with 5 bases of the junction left unmatched. The CDR3 sequence is 11 residues long. The CDR3 region is CATRQGDGYTF. Written as DNA, the CDR3 is TGTGCCACCCGACAGGGCGATGGCTACACCTTC.

This clone was picked up a small number of times. This chain connects TRBV7-8 to TRBJ1-1, with TRBD1 matching over 7 bases. This CDR3 comprises 15 residues. V shed 4 bases and J 1 base; nucleotides not matched to a gene: 6. Germline V lookup: CDR1 SGHVS, CDR2 FQNEAQ. The CDR3 region is CASSSYRGTNTEAFF. CDR3 coding DNA: TGTGCCAGCAGCTCTTACAGGGGCACGAACACTGAAGCTTTCTTT.

V and J are TRBV30 and TRBJ1-5; the match to TRBD1 covers 7 bases. This CDR3 contains 15 residues. V was pared by 3 bases and J by 4 bases, with 9 bases of the junction left unmatched. The germline CDR1 and CDR2 sequences are GTSNPN and SVGIG (reference sequence). CDR3 sequence (DNA): TGTGCCTGGAGCCGCGGGACAGAAAAGAATCAGCCCCAGCATTTT. The encoded protein is CAWSRGTEKNQPQHF.

The gene calls are TRBV5-4 and TRBJ2-4; D is unclear. Germline CDR1 reads SGHNT; CDR2 reads YYREEE (reference sequence). Trimming took 1 base from V and 0 from J, leaving 5 bases between them. The CDR3 extends over 14 amino acids. The CDR3 DNA reads as TGTGCCAGCAGCTTGCCACTAGCCAAAAACATTCAGTACTTC. This sequence encodes CASSLPLAKNIQYF. The variable domain in full, with the rest retrieved from reference TRBV5-4 and TRBJ2-4, is ETGVTQSPTHLIKTRGQQVTLRCSSQSGHNTVSWYQQALGQGPQFIFQYYREEENGRGNFPPRFSGLQFPNYSSELNVNALELDDSALYLCASSLPLAKNIQYFGAGTRLSVL.

Only one count was recorded for this clone. This CDR3 reads CASSRGGPTEAFF. CDR3 DNA sequence: TGTGCCAGCAGCCGGGGGGGGCCCACTGAAGCTTTCTTT. The V gene is TRBV25-1, the J gene TRBJ1-1, with D tentatively TRBD1 (6 bases). V lost 6 bases, J lost 4 bases, and 12 bases lay in between. This CDR3 has 13 residues. The V gene's germline CDR1 is MGHDK and CDR2 SYGVNS.

The chain links TRBV27 to TRBJ2-7; unclear D gene. Germline V gene data show CDR1 as MNHEY and CDR2 as SMNVEV (reference sequence). The CDR3 sequence is 13 residues long. Trimming left V 6 bases short and J 1 base short, with 10 bases between. The CDR3 region has the DNA TGTGCCAGCAGCCCAGACACTTCCTACGAGCAGTACTTC. Amino acids: CASSPDTSYEQYF.

This clone has more than one count but fewer than ten. The gene calls are TRBV7-9 and TRBJ1-4, with D uncertain. Per the germline V gene, CDR1 is SEHNR and CDR2 is FQNEAQ (reference sequence). Trimming pared 3 bases from V and 5 bases from J, leaving 16 bases between. The CDR3 covers 16 residues. The CDR3 spells CASSFSNRGSNEKLFF. CDR3 sequence (DNA): TGTGCCAGCAGCTTTTCCAATAGAGGATCGAATGAAAAACTGTTTTTT.

The chain carries TRBV18 and TRBJ2-2; 13 bases are a match to TRBD2. There are 16 residues in the CDR3. Losses at the gene ends were 5 bases for V and 4 bases for J; bases not matched to a gene: 4. CDR1 is KGHSH and CDR2 is LQKENI in the germline V gene. The CDR3 region is CASSSGLAGPTGELFF. In nucleotides, the CDR3 is TGTGCCAGCTCATCGGGACTAGCGGGACCCACCGGGGAGCTGTTTTTT. Filled out from reference TRBV18 and TRBJ2-2, the complete variable domain reads NAGVMQNPRHLVRRRGQEARLRCSPMKGHSHVYWYRQLPEEGLKFMVYLQKENIIDESGMPKERFSAEFPKEGPSILRIQQVVRGDSAAYFCASSSGLAGPTGELFFGEGSRLTVL.